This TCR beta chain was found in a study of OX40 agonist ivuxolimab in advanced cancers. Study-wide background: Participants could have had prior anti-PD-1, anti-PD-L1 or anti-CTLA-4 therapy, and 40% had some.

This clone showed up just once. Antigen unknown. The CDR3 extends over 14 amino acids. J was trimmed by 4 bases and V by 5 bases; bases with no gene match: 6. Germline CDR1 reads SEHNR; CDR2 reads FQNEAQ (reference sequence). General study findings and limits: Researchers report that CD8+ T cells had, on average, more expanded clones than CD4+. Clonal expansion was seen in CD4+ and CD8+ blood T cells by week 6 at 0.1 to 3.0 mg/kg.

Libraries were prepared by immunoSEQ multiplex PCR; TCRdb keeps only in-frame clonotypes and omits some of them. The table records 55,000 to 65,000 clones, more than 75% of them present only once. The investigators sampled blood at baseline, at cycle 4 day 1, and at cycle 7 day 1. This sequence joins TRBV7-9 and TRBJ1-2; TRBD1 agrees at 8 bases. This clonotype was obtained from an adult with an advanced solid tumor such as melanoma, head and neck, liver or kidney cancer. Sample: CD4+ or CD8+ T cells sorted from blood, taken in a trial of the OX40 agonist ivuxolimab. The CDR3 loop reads CASSSRTGPYGYTF. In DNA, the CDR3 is TGTGCCAGCAGCAGCAGGACAGGGCCCTATGGCTACACCTTC.